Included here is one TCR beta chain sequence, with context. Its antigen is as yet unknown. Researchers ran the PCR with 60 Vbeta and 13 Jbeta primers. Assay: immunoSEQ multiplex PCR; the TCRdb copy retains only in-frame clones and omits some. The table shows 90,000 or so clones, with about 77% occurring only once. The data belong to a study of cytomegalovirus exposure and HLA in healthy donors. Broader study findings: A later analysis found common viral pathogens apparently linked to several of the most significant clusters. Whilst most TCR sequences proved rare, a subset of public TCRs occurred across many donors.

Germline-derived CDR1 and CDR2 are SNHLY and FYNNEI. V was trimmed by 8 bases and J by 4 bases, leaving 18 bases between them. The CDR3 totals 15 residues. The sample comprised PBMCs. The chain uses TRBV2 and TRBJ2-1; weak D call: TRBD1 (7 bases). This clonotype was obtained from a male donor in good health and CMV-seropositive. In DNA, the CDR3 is TGTGCCAGCGCCACCCAGGGGGGCTGGTACAATGAGCAGTTCTTC. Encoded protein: CASATQGGWYNEQFF. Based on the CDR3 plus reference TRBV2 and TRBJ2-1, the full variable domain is EPEVTQTPSHQVTQMGQEVILRCVPISNHLYFYWYRQILGQKVEFLVSFYNNEISEKSEIFDDQFSVERPDGSNFTLKIRSTKLEDSAMYFCASATQGGWYNEQFFGPGTRLTVL.